This T cell receptor (beta chain) was profiled in a study of blood T cell repertoires in COVID-19. Background on the study: The origin of the acute and convalescent COVID-19 samples was the United States, Italy and Spain. Nucleic acid was either cDNA or gDNA, and it came from T cells, B-cell-depleted T cells, or PBMCs.

CDR1 and CDR2 (germline): LGHDT, YNNKEL (reference sequence). This CDR3 is built from 15 residues. V trimming: 3 bases; J trimming: 2 bases; junction bases outside the gene matches: 3. Authors' analysis steps: The authors estimated nucleated cell counts from reference gene primer amplification. The assay was immunoSEQ multiplex PCR, and TCRdb's table has in-frame clones only and misses some. The V and J calls and the clone size are those of that table, but D and trimming were determined from the DNA. The profile shows 150,000 to 190,000 clones, roughly 72% of them singletons. The TCR was taken from an elderly woman with acute or convalescent COVID-19. This chain joins TRBV3-1 (or the pseudogene TRBV3-2) and TRBJ2-7, with TRBD2 matching over 11 bases. Sequencing was carried out using peripheral blood. For the CDR3, the DNA is TGTGCCAGCAGCCAGGGACTAGCGGAGGCCTACGAGCAGTACTTC. Protein: CASSQGLAEAYEQYF.